The 20 T cell receptor beta chains reported below all come from one sample, sequenced in a study of blood T cells in healthy people across ages. It was with a sample-barcoded 5' primer and a J-beta primer mix that a second PCR of roughly 7 to 12 cycles was run. TCRdb processed the 5' RACE reads anew with MiXCR; each CDR3 protein has one entry. Here the sample spans roughly 1,500,000 distinct CDR3 sequences, roughly 30% being singletons. Material: blood. Every receptor here comes from a woman in her 30s in good health.

In its sample, this clonotype was seen many times. J is TRBJ1-1 and V is TRBV20-1; TRBD1 matches 9 bases. Germline V gene sequence: CDR1 DFQATT, CDR2 SNEGSKA (reference sequence). The CDR3 has 16 amino acids. The V segment lost 5 bases and the J segment 0 bases; nucleotides outside the gene matches: 10. Here the CDR3 reads CSARDGTGLMNTEAFF. In nucleotides, the CDR3 is TGCAGTGCTCGCGATGGGACAGGGCTTATGAACACTGAAGCTTTCTTT.

This clonotype has only a few counts. V usage is TRBV27 and J usage is TRBJ2-1, with 9 bases lining up with TRBD2. This CDR3 comprises 16 residues. Germline CDR1 is MNHEY and CDR2 is SMNVEV (reference sequence). The V and J ends lost 8 bases and 0 bases, in that order; junction bases with no gene match: 8. The chain's CDR3 is CASLVGGGASYNEQFF. In DNA form, the CDR3 reads TGTGCCAGCTTAGTCGGCGGGGGGGCCTCCTACAATGAGCAGTTCTTC.

V usage is TRBV12-3 or TRBV12-4 and J usage is TRBJ2-3; 12 positions match TRBD1. Losses at the gene ends were 6 bases for V and 15 bases for J; bases not matched to a gene: 16. The CDR3 loop spans 15 amino acids. CDR3 loop: CASRGDRGPPDTEYF. The CDR3 DNA sequence: TGTGCCAGCAGAGGGGACAGGGGGCCTCCAGATACGGAATATTTT.

The rearrangement uses TRBV6-5 and TRBJ2-7, with D perhaps matching TRBD1 or TRBD2 (6 bases each). Between the trimmed V and J ends, which lost 0 bases and 7 bases, there was a span of 16 bases. This CDR3 region has 15 residues. The germline gives CDR1 MNHEY, CDR2 SVGAGI. CDR3 residues: CASSYSIVGGGEQYF. The CDR3 nucleotides read TGTGCCAGCAGTTACTCGATCGTTGGAGGGGGGGAGCAGTACTTC.

This clonotype has a handful of counts. The chain employs TRBV5-1 and TRBJ2-1; 11 nucleotides agree with TRBD1. Trimming at V came to 9 bases and at J to 6 bases, leaving 5 bases not matched to a gene. The length of the CDR3 is 13 residues. CDR1 SGHRS and CDR2 YFSETQ come from the germline V gene. The CDR3 DNA reads as TGCGCCACCGGGACAGGGGGGTCCAATGAGCAGTTCTTC. Translating gives CATGTGGSNEQFF.

The CDR3 coding sequence is TGTGCCATCAGTGAGTCGGCCCGTTTTCTGGACAGGAGTTTCAATGAGCAGTTCTTC. It translates to CAISESARFLDRSFNEQFF. The V gene is TRBV10-3, the J gene TRBJ2-1; the match to TRBD1 covers 7 bases. With 0 bases clipped from V and 6 bases from J, the junction kept 17 bases outside the gene matches. From germline, CDR1 is ENHRY and CDR2 SYGVKD. The length of the CDR3 is 19 residues.

This chain connects TRBV6-1 to TRBJ2-5; TRBD1 matches at 8 bases. The J call is uncertain, as TRBJ2-7 better fits the DNA end. The CDR3 extends over 14 amino acids. In germline, CDR1 is MNHNS, CDR2 SASEGT. CDR3: CASRAGTGRGEQYF. In DNA form, the CDR3 reads TGTGCCAGCAGGGCCGGGACAGGACGAGGCGAGCAGTACTTC.

The genes are TRBV7-8 and TRBJ2-5, with a tentative D call TRBD2 (6 bases). Germline V gene sequence: CDR1 SGHVS, CDR2 FQNEAQ. The germline V and J ends were trimmed by 4 bases and 3 bases, with 18 bases remaining between them. The CDR3 consists of 16 residues. As DNA, the CDR3 is TGTGCCAGCAGCTCGAGACTAGTCACGGGAGAAGAGACCCAGTACTTC. Its translation: CASSSRLVTGEETQYF.

The chain has TRBV20-1 and TRBJ1-2, with 8 bases that match TRBD1. Germline trimming cut 7 bases from V and 0 bases from J; bases unmatched to any gene: 7. Per germline, CDR1 DFQATT and CDR2 SNEGSKA (reference sequence). The CDR3 is made up of 14 amino acids. CDR3 in DNA: TGCAGTGTCCCGCAGGGGGCGACTAACTATGGCTACACCTTC. It yields the protein CSVPQGATNYGYTF.

This clonotype was detected only a few times. The chain carries TRBV7-3 and TRBJ2-3; 8 bases fit TRBD1. The germline V gene has CDR1 SGHTA and CDR2 FQGTGA. V shed 7 bases, J shed 4 bases, and the junction held 10 bases outside the gene matches. The CDR3 has 15 residues. CDR3: CASTQMDREADTQYF. CDR3 nucleotide sequence: TGTGCCAGCACCCAAATGGACAGGGAGGCAGATACGCAGTATTTT.

The chain is built from TRBV6-5 and TRBJ2-3; a possible D gene is TRBD2 (6 bases). The germline V and J ends were trimmed by 2 bases and 11 bases, with 14 bases remaining between them. The CDR3 is 13 amino acids. Germline CDR1 is MNHEY and CDR2 is SVGAGI. The CDR3 coding sequence is TGTGCCAGCAGTTACGCGGGAAGAGGGATGCAGTATTTT. Its protein product is CASSYAGRGMQYF.

The chain employs TRBV20-1 and TRBJ1-2; 8 bases match TRBD1. J gave up 4 bases and V 5 bases, and 9 bases lay outside the gene matches. The length of the CDR3 is 14 residues. Germline loops: CDR1 DFQATT, CDR2 SNEGSKA (reference sequence). DNA for the CDR3: TGCAGTGCTGCAGACAGGGGAGCTGCCTATGGCTACACCTTC. Residues: CSAADRGAAYGYTF.

The chain recombines TRBV29-1 with TRBJ1-1; TRBD1 is a possible D gene (6 bases). The CDR3 is made up of 11 amino acids. Germline V lookup: CDR1 SQVTM, CDR2 ANQGSEA. The CDR3 spells CRGGPDTEAFF. In DNA form, the CDR3 reads TGCAGGGGGGGGCCCGACACTGAAGCTTTCTTT. Complete variable domain (other parts from reference TRBV29-1 and TRBJ1-1): SAVISQKPSRDICQRGTSLTIQCQVDSQVTMMFWYRQQPGQSLTLIATANQGSEATYESGFVIDKFPISRPNLTFSTLTVSNMSPEDSSIYLCRGGPDTEAFFGQGTRLTVV.

The chain employs TRBV12-3 or TRBV12-4 and TRBJ1-1, with 7 bases fitting TRBD1. The V segment lost 3 bases and the J segment 6 bases; nucleotides outside the gene matches: 4. This CDR3 comprises 13 residues. Here the CDR3 DNA reads TGTGCCAGCAGTTTCCGGACAGGCTCTGAAGCTTTCTTT. It is translated as CASSFRTGSEAFF.

This clonotype was seen ten or more times. The chain is built from TRBV27 and TRBJ2-5; D might be TRBD1 or TRBD2, each matching 5 bases. V was clipped by 5 bases and J by 4 bases, with 8 bases between them. The germline CDR1 and CDR2 sequences are MNHEY and SMNVEV (reference sequence). CDR3 length: 12 amino acids. CDR3 residues: CASSPGAETQYF. The CDR3 DNA is TGTGCCAGCAGTCCCGGGGCAGAGACCCAGTACTTC.

This chain connects TRBV7-9 to TRBJ1-2; D ambiguous. The germline V gene encodes CDR1 SEHNR and CDR2 FQNEAQ (reference sequence). The CDR3 extends over 14 amino acids. The germline V and J ends were trimmed by 1 base and 8 bases, with 14 bases remaining between them. The CDR3 bases are TGTGCCAGCAGCTTAGTCGATACAGTAGGAGGCTACACCTTC. Its protein is CASSLVDTVGGYTF.

The gene calls are TRBV29-1 and TRBJ2-1; D may be TRBD1 (6 bases). V shed 7 bases and J shed 8 bases, with 18 bases lying between them. This CDR3 comprises 13 residues. Per germline, CDR1 SQVTM and CDR2 ANQGSEA. The CDR3 is CSAATGSVDEQFF. The CDR3 region has the DNA TGCAGCGCCGCGACAGGTTCGGTCGATGAGCAGTTCTTC.

This clonotype was counted only a few times. The rearrangement joins TRBV5-1 to TRBJ2-7; 8 bases line up with TRBD1. Trimming took 2 bases from V and 2 from J; bases not matched to a gene: 9. This CDR3 region has 16 residues. In germline, CDR1 is SGHRS, CDR2 YFSETQ. CDR3 bases: TGCGCCAGCAGCTTAGACCGGACAGGGAGTACCTACGAGCAGTACTTC. It translates to CASSLDRTGSTYEQYF.

This clonotype was counted between two and nine times. The chain uses TRBV20-1 and TRBJ1-1; tentative D call: TRBD1 (6 bases). CDR3 length: 14 amino acids. V lost 1 base to trimming and J lost 4 bases, with 13 bases between them. In germline, CDR1 is DFQATT, CDR2 SNEGSKA (reference sequence). The CDR3 DNA follows: TGCAGTGCTAGAGGGGACACATGGAGCACTGAAGCTTTCTTT. It is translated as CSARGDTWSTEAFF.

The chain recombines TRBV15 with TRBJ2-5, with 13 bases identical to TRBD2. The germline CDR1 and CDR2 sequences are LNHNV and YYDKDF (reference sequence). CDR3 length: 18 amino acids. The trim removed 2 bases at V and 3 bases at J, leaving 9 bases unmatched. The CDR3 sequence is CATSRLEVGTSGKETQYF. CDR3 in DNA: TGTGCCACCAGCAGACTAGAGGTGGGGACTAGCGGGAAAGAGACCCAGTACTTC.